These 20 T cell receptor beta chains originate from one sample sequenced in a study of T cell responses to AZD1222 COVID-19 vaccine. Profiled with immunoSEQ multiplex PCR; TCRdb holds only in-frame clones, not every one. The sample lists some 79,000 clones, about 78% occurring once. The source material was peripheral blood, sampled 28 days after the second AZD1222 dose. The source of these receptors is an adult who received the AZD1222 COVID-19 vaccine.

V gene TRBV12-3 or TRBV12-4 combines with J gene TRBJ1-4, with no clear D. Trimming stripped 8 bases from V and 8 bases from J, with 6 bases between. The CDR3 totals 10 residues. CDR3 loop: CASAGEKLFF. Written as DNA, the CDR3 is TGTGCCAGCGCGGGGGAAAAACTGTTTTTT.

This clone came up a few times. Distinct nucleotide sequences in the sample also encode this CDR3. The gene calls are TRBV27 and TRBJ2-7; D is uncertain. This CDR3 contains 14 residues. Deletions cut 3 bases from V and 0 bases from J, with 9 bases between. Germline V gives CDR1 MNHEY, CDR2 SMNVEV (reference sequence). CDR3 residues: CASSFRGRSYEQYF. CDR3 bases: TGTGCCAGCAGTTTTCGTGGTCGCTCCTACGAGCAGTACTTC.

In DNA, the CDR3 is TGTGCCAGCAGCCCGTCGGCCGGTGGACCCGGGGCTTTCTTT. Residues: CASSPSAGGPGAFF. The rearrangement links TRBV7-9 to TRBJ1-1, with unresolved D. Germline values: CDR1 SEHNR, CDR2 FQNEAQ (reference sequence). The CDR3 has 14 amino acids. Between the trimmed V and J ends, which lost 5 bases and 11 bases, there was a span of 21 bases.

DNA for the CDR3: TGTGCCAGCAGCGCGTACCGGGGCCCATATTGGAATCAGCCCCAGCATTTT. Translating it yields CASSAYRGPYWNQPQHF. The rearrangement links TRBV11-2 to TRBJ1-5; maybe TRBD1 (5 bases). This CDR3 has 17 amino acids. Trimming took off 5 bases at V and 4 bases at J, with 21 bases between the two ends. Germline V gives CDR1 SGHAT, CDR2 FQNNGV.

The rearrangement joins TRBV5-4 to TRBJ2-1; D unclear. CDR3 length equals 16 residues. In germline, CDR1 is SGHNT, CDR2 YYREEE (reference sequence). The germline V and J ends were trimmed by 1 base and 5 bases, with 16 bases remaining between them. The CDR3 coding sequence is TGTGCCAGCAGCTTGAGAATTGGAACTATGGACAATGAGCAGTTCTTC. Protein: CASSLRIGTMDNEQFF.

The rearrangement links TRBV18 to TRBJ2-7; D is unresolved. The CDR3 runs 15 residues. Germline lookup yields CDR1 KGHSH and CDR2 LQKENI. The V gene lost 2 bases and the J gene lost 2 bases, with 13 bases spanning the gap. The DNA for the CDR3 is TGTGCCAGCTCACCATCCTTACAAACACCCTACGAGCAGTACTTC. Translating gives CASSPSLQTPYEQYF.

This chain connects TRBV5-4 to TRBJ2-5; 8 bases are shared with TRBD2. With V trimmed by 1 base and J by 5 bases, 7 bases remained unmatched. The CDR3 runs to 15 residues. The germline V gene encodes CDR1 SGHNT and CDR2 YYREEE (reference sequence). CDR3 sequence: CASSLYGGVIETQYF. CDR3 nucleotides: TGTGCCAGCAGCTTGTACGGGGGGGTGATTGAGACCCAGTACTTC.

This clone was seen a single time. The chain employs TRBV11-2 and TRBJ2-7; possibly TRBD2 for D (5 bases). V lost 5 bases and J lost 3, with 17 bases in between. The CDR3 runs 15 residues. Germline-derived CDR1 and CDR2 are SGHAT and FQNNGV. The CDR3 region has the DNA TGTGCCAGCAGCCCCCGACTCAACGCGGGCTACGAGCAGTACTTC. This encodes CASSPRLNAGYEQYF.

V is TRBV19 and J is TRBJ2-7, with D possibly matching TRBD2 (7 bases). Per germline, CDR1 LNHDA and CDR2 SQIVND (reference sequence). V lost 3 bases to trimming and J lost 0 bases, with 12 bases between them. The CDR3 covers 15 residues. In DNA, the CDR3 is TGTGCCAGTAGTATGGCCGGGGGGCCCTCCTACGAGCAGTACTTC. Its protein product is CASSMAGGPSYEQYF. Complete variable domain (other parts from reference TRBV19 and TRBJ2-7): DGGITQSPKYLFRKEGQNVTLSCEQNLNHDAMYWYRQDPGQGLRLIYYSQIVNDFQKGDIAEGYSVSREKKESFPLTVTSAQKNPTAFYLCASSMAGGPSYEQYFGPGTRLTVT.

CDR3 in amino acids: CASSYQGELFF. CDR3 nucleotide sequence: TGTGCCAGCAGCTACCAAGGGGAGCTGTTTTTT. The genes are TRBV28 and TRBJ2-2; the D is unclear. The germline gives CDR1 MDHEN, CDR2 SYDVKM. The V end lost 6 bases, the J end lost 8 bases, and 7 bases lay between the germline ends. This CDR3 contains 11 residues.

CDR3 sequence: CASSLFSSGTGGVYGYTF. The CDR3 region has the DNA TGTGCCAGCAGTTTATTTTCCTCCGGGACAGGGGGCGTCTATGGCTACACCTTC. The rearrangement uses TRBV28 and TRBJ1-2; 12 bases map to TRBD1. J was trimmed by 4 bases and V by 1 base; bases with no gene match: 10. The CDR3 is made up of 18 amino acids. CDR1 and CDR2 (germline): MDHEN, SYDVKM.

The rearrangement joins TRBV28 to TRBJ2-3; D possibly uses TRBD1 or TRBD2 (6 bases each). Per germline, CDR1 MDHEN and CDR2 SYDVKM. V was cut by 3 bases and J by 6 bases, with 13 bases left in between. The CDR3 has 14 residues. CDR3 bases: TGTGCCAGCAGTTTTTTGGGGGGCGGGGATACGCAGTATTTT. It is translated as CASSFLGGGDTQYF.

V is TRBV5-6 and J is TRBJ1-1; D unresolved. The CDR3 consists of 14 residues. V lost 2 bases and J 1 base, leaving 9 bases between the germline ends. Germline lookup yields CDR1 SGHDT and CDR2 YYEEEE. The CDR3 DNA follows: TGTGCCAGCAGCTTATTGGCGGAGAACACTGAAGCTTTCTTT. This encodes CASSLLAENTEAFF.

This chain links TRBV30 with TRBJ1-5, with 7 positions matching TRBD1. CDR1 GTSNPN and CDR2 SVGIG come from the germline V gene (reference sequence). With V trimmed by 3 bases and J by 0 bases, 11 bases remained unmatched. The CDR3 covers 17 residues. CDR3 in amino acids: CAWRLPGQTYSNQPQHF. Written as DNA, the CDR3 is TGTGCCTGGAGGCTACCGGGACAGACATATAGCAATCAGCCCCAGCATTTT.

V gene TRBV5-6 combines with J gene TRBJ2-7; no clear D gene. Germline lookup yields CDR1 SGHDT and CDR2 YYEEEE. The CDR3 has 12 amino acids. The V gene lost 4 bases and the J gene lost 3 bases, with 8 bases spanning the gap. The CDR3 DNA is TGTGCCAGCAGCCTGGGCGGCTACGAGCAGTACTTC. Amino acid sequence: CASSLGGYEQYF.

This clone was recorded many times. V and J are TRBV19 and TRBJ2-3; D unresolved. Trimming removed 3 bases from V and 0 bases from J, with 10 bases in between. The CDR3 runs 15 residues. CDR1 and CDR2 from the germline V gene are LNHDA and SQIVND (reference sequence). The CDR3 loop reads CASSIDTRSTDTQYF. CDR3 DNA: TGTGCCAGTAGTATTGACACCCGTAGCACAGATACGCAGTATTTT. Looking up the rest from reference TRBV19 and TRBJ2-3 gives the full variable domain: DGGITQSPKYLFRKEGQNVTLSCEQNLNHDAMYWYRQDPGQGLRLIYYSQIVNDFQKGDIAEGYSVSREKKESFPLTVTSAQKNPTAFYLCASSIDTRSTDTQYFGPGTRLTVL.

The V and J genes are TRBV19 and TRBJ1-5; possible D gene TRBD1, 6 bases. The CDR3 is made up of 14 amino acids. Germline values: CDR1 LNHDA, CDR2 SQIVND (reference sequence). Between the trimmed V and J ends, which lost 11 bases and 4 bases, there was a span of 18 bases. In DNA, the CDR3 is TGTGCCTCCAGCCGAGGTGGGACAAATCAGCCCCAGCATTTT. It is translated as CASSRGGTNQPQHF.

V gene TRBV28 combines with J gene TRBJ2-1; no clear D. In germline, CDR1 is MDHEN, CDR2 SYDVKM. V dropped 5 bases and J dropped 4 bases, with 3 bases sitting between them. The CDR3 sequence is 11 residues long. The chain's CDR3 is CASSAYNEQFF. CDR3 bases: TGTGCCAGCAGTGCGTACAATGAGCAGTTCTTC.

The gene calls are TRBV28 and TRBJ2-4, with D maybe TRBD1 (8 bases). The CDR3 consists of 12 residues. V lost 10 bases and J 9 bases, leaving 16 bases between the germline ends. CDR1 MDHEN and CDR2 SYDVKM come from the germline V gene. For the CDR3, the DNA is TGTGCCACCCGGACAGGGAGGGGCATTCAGTACTTC. Its protein is CATRTGRGIQYF.

The genes are TRBV28 and TRBJ1-6, with D possibly being TRBD1 (5 bases). CDR3 length equals 14 residues. V lost 9 bases to trimming and J lost 7 bases, with 16 bases between them. Per the germline V gene, CDR1 is MDHEN and CDR2 is SYDVKM. The CDR3 DNA follows: TGTGCCAGTGGCTCGGGGGGTCAGAATTCACCCCTCCACTTT. Translating gives CASGSGGQNSPLHF.